A selection of T cell receptor beta chains follows, all from one sample in a study of regulatory T cells in long-lasting Graves disease. TCRdb itself ran the multiplex PCR reads through MiXCR, one entry per CDR3 protein. The table lists more than 300,000 distinct CDR3 sequences, about 11% of them singletons. The same data also contributed to another study, on T cells in Graves' hyperthyroidism and ophthalmopathy.

The sequences come from peripheral blood mononuclear cells (PBMCs), collected at new diagnosis, from a patient treated with antithyroid drugs. The receptors were gathered from a woman between 18 and 30 years old with Graves disease. The CDR3 runs from the conserved cysteine through the conserved F or W. The order of the fields is CDR3 protein, V gene, CDR3 length, J gene.

CDR3: CASSYHSEAFF; V: TRBV6-5; length: 11; J: TRBJ1-1
CDR3: CASSLTSGRLNEQFF; V: TRBV7-2; length: 15; J: TRBJ2-1
CDR3: CASSYRGAKYSNQPQHF; V: TRBV28; length: 17; J: TRBJ1-5
CDR3: CASSVGWDSEETQYF; V: TRBV9; length: 15; J: TRBJ2-5
CDR3: CSAQQGVEETQYF; V: TRBV20-1; length: 13; J: TRBJ2-5
CDR3: CASSFFSGNYNEQFF; V: TRBV28; length: 15; J: TRBJ2-1
CDR3: CASSQGEINTQYF; V: TRBV3-1; length: 13; J: TRBJ2-3
CDR3: CASSRFLLGQHFYGYTF; V: TRBV18; length: 17; J: TRBJ1-2
CDR3: CASTNNYGGRYGYTF; V: TRBV7-9; length: 15; J: TRBJ1-2
CDR3: CASSEIRDFAFF; V: TRBV6-1; length: 12; J: TRBJ1-1
CDR3: CASSRRGIEKLLF; V: TRBV14; length: 13; J: TRBJ1-4
CDR3: CASSLDSSGAFGAQFF; V: TRBV11-2; length: 16; J: TRBJ2-1
CDR3: CASSQAGHNYVYNSPLHF; V: TRBV4-3; length: 18; J: TRBJ1-6
CDR3: CAWTGRSRAFF; V: TRBV30; length: 11; J: TRBJ1-1
CDR3: CASSAGGGAYSGNTIYF; V: TRBV7-2; length: 17; J: TRBJ1-3
CDR3: CASSAVGLTGRDTQYF; V: TRBV28; length: 16; J: TRBJ2-3
CDR3: CASSQDDAGGFEAFF; V: TRBV4-1; length: 15; J: TRBJ1-1
CDR3: CASSYLTRAGGRRYEQFF; V: TRBV6-2/TRBV6-3; length: 18; J: TRBJ2-1
CDR3: CATSDGQGPEETQYF; V: TRBV24-1; length: 15; J: TRBJ2-5
CDR3: CASSLARRRADTQYF; V: TRBV7-2; length: 15; J: TRBJ2-3
CDR3: CASSIRRDGQPQHF; V: TRBV28; length: 14; J: TRBJ1-5
CDR3: CATSDARLAGDRTDTQYF; V: TRBV24-1; length: 18; J: TRBJ2-3
CDR3: CASSYRAASLDEQYF; V: TRBV7-2; length: 15; J: TRBJ2-7
CDR3: CASSRILRGYGYTF; V: TRBV4-1; length: 14; J: TRBJ1-2
CDR3: CASSLAGGIYEQYF; V: TRBV5-1; length: 14; J: TRBJ2-7
CDR3: CASSRGTSGMGETQYF; V: TRBV19; length: 16; J: TRBJ2-5
CDR3: CASSPRTGAIADTQYF; V: TRBV28; length: 16; J: TRBJ2-3
CDR3: CSAHRDRDNTGELFF; V: TRBV20-1; length: 15; J: TRBJ2-2
CDR3: CASSLLRPSGTVGEQYF; V: TRBV7-9; length: 17; J: TRBJ2-7
CDR3: CASSGPEGNGNSPLHF; V: TRBV19; length: 16; J: TRBJ1-6
CDR3: CASSQGTGPGGYTF; V: TRBV3-1; length: 14; J: TRBJ1-2
CDR3: CASSVAGRVFTGELFF; V: TRBV25-1; length: 16; J: TRBJ2-2
CDR3: CASSPIEGVQETQYF; V: TRBV3-1; length: 15; J: TRBJ2-5
CDR3: CASSSHLLIYGYTF; V: TRBV7-8; length: 14; J: TRBJ1-2
CDR3: CASSSGQGSYNEQFF; V: TRBV11-3; length: 15; J: TRBJ2-1
CDR3: CASSLSGGAPGELFF; V: TRBV12-3/TRBV12-4; length: 15; J: TRBJ2-2
CDR3: CASSFNFGANVLTF; V: TRBV28; length: 14; J: TRBJ2-6
CDR3: CASSQDWSFPSDKNEQFF; V: TRBV4-3; length: 18; J: TRBJ2-1
CDR3: CASGWVISLETQYF; V: TRBV12-3/TRBV12-4; length: 14; J: TRBJ2-5
CDR3: CASSLDGKTQYF; V: TRBV27; length: 12; J: TRBJ2-5
CDR3: CASSSPRQAQFF; V: TRBV11-2; length: 12; J: TRBJ2-1
CDR3: CSAFSSRTSTDTQYF; V: TRBV20-1; length: 15; J: TRBJ2-3
CDR3: CASSQEGGEIAKNIQYF; V: TRBV4-1; length: 17; J: TRBJ2-4
CDR3: CASRQLASGTQYF; V: TRBV5-4; length: 13; J: TRBJ2-5
CDR3: CASSPLRLDGYTF; V: TRBV14; length: 13; J: TRBJ1-2
CDR3: CATGGAGSRASTDTQYF; V: TRBV10-3; length: 17; J: TRBJ2-3
CDR3: CASSSTTSGIYNEQFF; V: TRBV6-2/TRBV6-3; length: 16; J: TRBJ2-1
CDR3: CASSLARLAEAFF; V: TRBV12-3/TRBV12-4; length: 13; J: TRBJ1-1
CDR3: CASGENRGHMTYGYTF; V: TRBV9; length: 16; J: TRBJ1-2
CDR3: CASSFSISRSNEQFF; V: TRBV12-3/TRBV12-4; length: 15; J: TRBJ2-1
CDR3: CATSRGVSNTEAFF; V: TRBV5-1; length: 14; J: TRBJ1-1